This T cell receptor (beta chain) was identified in a study of Graves' ophthalmopathy and Graves' hyperthyroidism. This clonotype was counted only a few times. CDR1 and CDR2 from the germline V gene are LGHNA and YNFKEQ. The CDR3 extends over 16 amino acids. Trimming removed 1 base from V and 3 bases from J; junction bases left unmatched: 4. From RNA, the CDR3 regions of TCR beta chains were amplified and sequenced. First-round RT-PCR with HTBI primers preceded a second-round multiplex PCR. A single record per CDR3 protein comes from TCRdb applying MiXCR to the multiplex PCR reads. The repertoire consists of some 1.1 million distinct CDR3 sequences, with around a third occurring once and the leading ten covering more than 9.5%.

The rearrangement joins TRBV4-2 to TRBJ2-7; 12 nucleotides match TRBD2. The sequenced material came from peripheral blood or thyroid tissue (not recorded which). This clonotype originated in an adult man with Graves' hyperthyroidism. The CDR3 sequence: CASSQATSGSGYEQYF. In DNA, the CDR3 is TGTGCCAGCAGCCAAGCGACTAGCGGGAGTGGCTACGAGCAGTACTTC.